This T cell receptor (beta chain) comes out of a study of T cells in Graves' hyperthyroidism and ophthalmopathy. As for the study in general: The initial diagnosis was the point when peripheral blood was collected, ahead of any treatment. Points from the study as a whole: Stable hyperthyroidism was told apart from ophthalmopathy by a model built on 13 V-J features.

Germline CDR1 and CDR2: SNHLY and FYNNEI. Trimming took 7 bases from V and 0 from J, leaving 15 bases between them. The CDR3 has 16 amino acids. Researchers amplified the TCR beta CDR3 regions from RNA transcripts. HTBI primers were used for first-round RT-PCR of the TCR CDR3. TCRdb re-derived calls from the multiplex PCR reads in MiXCR, one entry per CDR3 protein. The sample lists around 420,000 distinct CDR3 sequences, roughly an eighth occurring once. This clonotype was detected many times. Its antigen remains unidentified. The PBMCs were sourced from fresh peripheral blood (about 9.7 ml). The chain carries TRBV2 and TRBJ1-4, with D possibly being TRBD1 (5 bases). This clonotype was obtained from a woman under 30 with Graves' hyperthyroidism. The sequenced material came from blood. CDR3 bases: TGTGCCAGCATATGGAGGGGCTTCACAACTAATGAAAAACTGTTTTTT. Translation: CASIWRGFTTNEKLFF.